Each of the 14 T cell receptor beta chains below was sequenced from the same sample in a study of OX40 agonist ivuxolimab in advanced cancers. Clones were read by immunoSEQ multiplex PCR, and TCRdb kept only the in-frame ones, dropping some. The sample lists around 93,000 clones, around nine tenths seen once, with about 1.5% in the top ten. The material sequenced was CD4+ or CD8+ T cells sorted from blood, taken in a trial of the OX40 agonist ivuxolimab. Every receptor here comes from an adult with an advanced solid tumor such as melanoma, head and neck, liver or kidney cancer.

The chain has TRBV19 and TRBJ1-1, with no clear D. V was shortened by 7 bases and J by 5 bases, with 17 bases between the two germline ends. The length of the CDR3 is 14 residues. Per germline, CDR1 LNHDA and CDR2 SQIVND (reference sequence). CDR3 sequence (DNA): TGTGCCAGTACCCGATCGAAGGGCGGAACTGAAGCTTTCTTT. It yields the protein CASTRSKGGTEAFF.

This clone was observed a single time. The chain carries TRBV7-3 and TRBJ2-3; 9 nucleotides agree with TRBD2. CDR1 SGHTA and CDR2 FQGTGA come from the germline V gene. This CDR3 has 16 amino acids. Unmatched junction bases numbered 9, after V lost 6 bases and J lost 2 bases. CDR3 region: CASSPFSGGSTDTQYF. The CDR3 coding sequence is TGTGCCAGCAGTCCCTTTAGCGGGGGTTCCACAGATACGCAGTATTTT.

The chain links TRBV10-2 to TRBJ1-2; 7 bases agree with TRBD1. The CDR3 is made up of 13 amino acids. Germline loops: CDR1 WSHSY, CDR2 SAAADI. The junction had 3 bases not matched to a gene; V was cut back by 4 bases and J by 4 bases. CDR3 amino acids: CASSVNRGYGYTF. CDR3 DNA sequence: TGCGCCAGCAGTGTTAACAGGGGCTATGGCTACACCTTC.

The chain couples TRBV5-1 to TRBJ2-7; D tentatively fits TRBD1 or TRBD2 (7 bases each). V was trimmed by 4 bases and J by 9 bases, leaving 20 bases between them. The CDR3 has 14 residues. Germline CDR1 and CDR2: SGHRS and YFSETQ. The CDR3 protein is CASSPGGGPGGQYF. In nucleotides, the CDR3 is TGCGCCAGCAGCCCAGGGGGAGGGCCAGGCGGGCAGTACTTC.

This clone occurred a few times. This chain connects TRBV6-6 to TRBJ1-5, with TRBD1 matching over 8 bases. V was pared by 9 bases and J by 6 bases, with 7 bases of the junction left unmatched. Per the germline V gene, CDR1 is MNHNY and CDR2 is SVGAGI (reference sequence). The CDR3 length is 13 residues. CDR3 sequence (DNA): TGTGCCAGTTTCAGGGGGCAAGGTCAGCCCCAGCATTTT. It is translated as CASFRGQGQPQHF.

The chain recombines TRBV7-2 with TRBJ2-7; 11 bases match TRBD2. This CDR3 is built from 18 residues. Germline lookup yields CDR1 SGHTA and CDR2 FQGNSA. The trim removed 2 bases at V and 0 bases at J, leaving 9 bases unmatched. Written as DNA, the CDR3 is TGTGCCAGCAGCTTAAGGCCTAGCGGGGGGTCAGACTCCTACGAGCAGTACTTC. It is translated as CASSLRPSGGSDSYEQYF.

J is TRBJ1-5 and V is TRBV7-2, with 7 bases identical to TRBD1. The J segment lost 7 bases and the V segment lost 5 bases, leaving 8 bases of the junction unmatched. The CDR3 has 14 amino acids. Per the germline V gene, CDR1 is SGHTA and CDR2 is FQGNSA. The CDR3 bases are TGTGCCAGCAGCCTCAGACAGGGAGTGCAGCCCCAGCATTTT. It specifies CASSLRQGVQPQHF.

On this clone itself: Within the sample, other DNA sequences also encode this same CDR3. The gene calls are TRBV18 and TRBJ2-5; D ambiguous. Trimming left V 3 bases short and J 1 base short, with 0 bases between. Germline-derived CDR1 and CDR2 are KGHSH and LQKENI. The length of the CDR3 is 11 residues. The CDR3: CASSPQETQYF. The CDR3 DNA follows: TGTGCCAGCTCACCCCAAGAGACCCAGTACTTC.

This sequence joins TRBV6-5 and TRBJ1-1, with TRBD1 as a possible D gene (6 bases). Germline CDR1 reads MNHEY; CDR2 reads SVGAGI. The CDR3 runs 15 residues. V shed 2 bases and J shed 1 base, with 11 bases lying between them. CDR3 bases: TGTGCCAGCAGTTACGTGAGGACAGCGAACACTGAAGCTTTCTTT. As protein: CASSYVRTANTEAFF.

The rearrangement links TRBV6-4 to TRBJ2-3; D is perhaps TRBD2 (7 bases). In germline, CDR1 is MRHNA, CDR2 SNTAGT. The CDR3 is 15 residues long. Trimming left V 3 bases short and J 3 bases short, with 13 bases between. CDR3 sequence (DNA): TGTGCCAGCAGTGAAGGGGGGGCCGGGACAGATACGCAGTATTTT. Residues: CASSEGGAGTDTQYF.

The chain is built from TRBV7-9 and TRBJ2-7; 9 nucleotides line up with TRBD1. The germline V gene has CDR1 SEHNR and CDR2 FQNEAQ (reference sequence). Unmatched junction bases numbered 3, after V lost 1 base and J lost 2 bases. This CDR3 has 15 residues. The CDR3 DNA reads as TGTGCCAGCAGCTTAGTGACAGGGGGGACCTACGAGCAGTACTTC. Encoded protein: CASSLVTGGTYEQYF.

The chain uses TRBV19 and TRBJ2-7, with TRBD2 identical over 14 bases. Losses at the gene ends were 6 bases for V and 4 bases for J; bases not matched to a gene: 5. Germline V gene lookup returns CDR1 LNHDA and CDR2 SQIVND (reference sequence). This CDR3 spans 15 amino acids. The CDR3 DNA reads TGTGCCAGTAGGACTAGCGGGGGGGCCCTGTACGAGCAGTACTTC. It encodes CASRTSGGALYEQYF.

This chain connects TRBV20-1 to TRBJ1-5, with a tentative D call TRBD1 (6 bases). Germline values: CDR1 DFQATT, CDR2 SNEGSKA (reference sequence). This CDR3 spans 11 amino acids. Deletions cut 6 bases from V and 6 bases from J, with 9 bases between. CDR3 residues: CSAGGAQPQHF. Here the CDR3 DNA reads TGCAGTGCCGGGGGGGCTCAGCCCCAGCATTTT.

V usage is TRBV18 and J usage is TRBJ2-1, with D maybe TRBD2 (6 bases). This CDR3 contains 17 residues. The V gene's germline CDR1 is KGHSH and CDR2 LQKENI. V was cut by 3 bases and J by 1 base, with 16 bases left in between. CDR3 region: CASSPPSRSGSYNEQFF. CDR3 in DNA: TGTGCCAGCTCACCCCCAAGTCGGAGCGGGTCCTACAATGAGCAGTTCTTC.